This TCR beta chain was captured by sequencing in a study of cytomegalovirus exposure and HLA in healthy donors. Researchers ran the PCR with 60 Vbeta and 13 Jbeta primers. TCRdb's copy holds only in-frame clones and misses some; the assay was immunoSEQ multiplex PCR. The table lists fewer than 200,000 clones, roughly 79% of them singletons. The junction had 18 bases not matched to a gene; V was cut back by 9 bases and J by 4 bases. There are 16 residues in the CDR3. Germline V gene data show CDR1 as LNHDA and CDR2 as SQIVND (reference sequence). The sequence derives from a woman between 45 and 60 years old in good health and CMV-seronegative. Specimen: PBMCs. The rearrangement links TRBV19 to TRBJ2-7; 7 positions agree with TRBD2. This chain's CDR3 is CASPREASLIGYEQYF. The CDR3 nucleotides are TGTGCCAGCCCCCGGGAGGCGTCACTAATTGGGTACGAGCAGTACTTC.